The sequence of this T cell receptor beta chain was determined in a study of T-cell reconstitution after alpha-beta-depleted transplantation in children. During its preparation, the TCRbeta library received unique molecular identifiers. TCRdb reprocessed the PCR reads with MiXCR, giving one entry per CDR3 protein. The sample yields around 800,000 distinct CDR3 sequences, roughly 16% seen once. Study findings and constraints: At around two months after transplant, the alpha-beta T cells were reportedly derived from several hundred expanded clones that came from non-depleted graft cells. T-cell numbers and diversity one year post-transplant derived largely from freshly generated T cells.

This CDR3 has 18 residues. J was trimmed by 2 bases and V by 0 bases; bases with no gene match: 6. Germline CDR1 reads SGHDN; CDR2 reads FVKESK. This clonotype turned up a few times. Antigen specificity is unknown. The chain uses TRBV14 and TRBJ2-3; 12 positions match TRBD2. The sample in question was PBMCs, mostly from graft donor cells, obtained 360 days after TCRalphabeta/CD19-depleted stem cell transplant. This TCR derives from a male patient younger than 18 who had a stem cell transplant for acute lymphoblastic leukemia, so the T cells may come from the graft donor. The CDR3 spells CASSQEGWTSGVTDTQYF. As DNA, the CDR3 is TGTGCCAGCAGCCAAGAAGGGTGGACTAGCGGGGTCACAGATACGCAGTATTTT.